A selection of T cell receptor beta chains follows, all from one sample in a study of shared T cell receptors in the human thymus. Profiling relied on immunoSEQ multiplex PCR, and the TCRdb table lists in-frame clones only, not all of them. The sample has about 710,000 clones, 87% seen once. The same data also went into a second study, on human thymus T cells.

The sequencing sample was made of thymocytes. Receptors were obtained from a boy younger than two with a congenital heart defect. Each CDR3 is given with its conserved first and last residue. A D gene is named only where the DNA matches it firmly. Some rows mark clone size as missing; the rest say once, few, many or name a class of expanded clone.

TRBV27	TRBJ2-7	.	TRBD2	CASSRTSVAYEQYF	TGTGCCAGCAGTAGGACTAGCGTCGCCTACGAGCAGTACTTC
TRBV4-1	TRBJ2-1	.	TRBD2	CASSPLSGGVANEQFF	TGCGCCAGCAGCCCCCTCAGCGGGGGGGTCGCCAATGAGCAGTTCTTC
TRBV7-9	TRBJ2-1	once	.	CASSLPGFGGRYNEQFF	TGTGCCAGCAGCTTGCCCGGGTTCGGGGGGCGGTACAATGAGCAGTTCTTC
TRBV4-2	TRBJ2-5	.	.	CASSQDYRDYIKVRQETQYF	TGTGCCAGCAGCCAAGATTACAGGGACTACATAAAAGTCCGACAAGAGACCCAGTACTTC
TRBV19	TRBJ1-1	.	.	CASSIRRNTEAFF	TGTGCCAGTAGTATTAGGAGAAACACTGAAGCTTTCTTT
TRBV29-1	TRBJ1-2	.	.	CSVRQAQHRVGYTF	TGCAGCGTACGACAGGCTCAACACCGGGTTGGCTACACCTTC
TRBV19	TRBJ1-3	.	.	CAREKSSGNTIYF	TGTGCCAGAGAAAAGAGCTCTGGAAACACCATATATTTT
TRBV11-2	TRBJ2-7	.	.	CASSLGIRGGYEQYF	TGTGCCAGCAGCTTAGGTATCAGGGGAGGGTACGAGCAGTACTTC
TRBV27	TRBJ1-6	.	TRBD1	CASSNLGQGKGSPLHF	TGTGCCAGCAGCAATTTGGGACAGGGAAAAGGTTCACCCCTCCACTTT
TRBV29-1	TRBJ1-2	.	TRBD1	CSVGQGAYGYTF	TGCAGCGTAGGACAGGGGGCCTATGGCTACACCTTC
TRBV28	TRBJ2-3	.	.	CASSLGQCGDTQYF	TGTGCCAGCAGTCTTGGACAGTGCGGAGATACGCAGTATTTT
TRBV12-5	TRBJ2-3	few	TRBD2	CASGLIQKVERREGRWGADTQYF	TGTGCTAGTGGTTTGATCCAAAAGGTGGAGAGGAGGGAGGGCCGTTGGGGCGCAGATACGCAGTATTTT
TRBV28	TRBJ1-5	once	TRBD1	CASCPRDSETQPQHF	TGTGCCAGCTGCCCCCGGGACAGCGAGACTCAGCCCCAGCATTTT
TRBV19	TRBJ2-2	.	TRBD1	CASRGQGGTGELFF	TGTGCCAGTAGGGGACAGGGTGGCACCGGGGAGCTGTTTTTT
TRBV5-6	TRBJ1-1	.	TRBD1	CASSKKDRGNTEAFF	TGTGCCAGCAGCAAGAAGGACAGGGGGAACACTGAAGCTTTCTTT
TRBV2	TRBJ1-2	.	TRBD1	CASSGQGASGYTF	TGTGCCAGCTCCGGACAGGGGGCTTCGGGCTACACCTTC
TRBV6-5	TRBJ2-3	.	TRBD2	CASRPGGPGTDTQYF	TGTGCCAGCAGGCCGGGGGGGCCGGGCACAGATACGCAGTATTTT
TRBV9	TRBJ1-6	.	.	CASSVDRSNSPLHF	TGTGCCAGCAGCGTAGACAGAAGTAATTCCCCCCTCCACTTT
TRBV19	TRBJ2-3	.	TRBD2	CASSIMLADSTDTQYF	TGTGCCAGTAGTATTATGCTAGCGGATAGCACAGATACGCAGTATTTT
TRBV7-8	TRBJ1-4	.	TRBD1	CASSPDQPRYRDRGGEKLFF	TGTGCCAGCAGCCCAGACCAGCCCAGGTACCGGGACAGGGGCGGTGAAAAACTGTTTTTT
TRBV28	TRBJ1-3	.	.	CASSLRRGSYSGNTIYF	TGTGCCAGCAGTTTACGTAGGGGGTCATACTCTGGAAACACCATATATTTT
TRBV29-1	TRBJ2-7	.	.	CSVGYTAYEQYF	TGCAGCGTTGGGTATACGGCCTACGAGCAGTACTTC
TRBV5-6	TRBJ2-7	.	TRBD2	CASSLASVAGGEQYF	TGTGCCAGCAGCTTGGCATCGGTGGCGGGAGGCGAGCAGTACTTC
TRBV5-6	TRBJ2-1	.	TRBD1	CASSLEGQGARFF	TGTGCCAGCAGCTTGGAGGGACAGGGGGCGCGTTTCTTC
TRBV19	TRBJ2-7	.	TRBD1	CASSIAPGQFTYEQYF	TGTGCCAGTAGTATAGCCCCGGGACAGTTTACCTACGAGCAGTACTTC
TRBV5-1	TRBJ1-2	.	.	CASSLGTAIGYGYTF	TGCGCCAGCAGCTTGGGGACAGCGATCGGCTATGGCTACACCTTC
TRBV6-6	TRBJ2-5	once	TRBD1	CASRTGALETQYF	TGTGCCAGCAGGACAGGGGCCCTAGAGACCCAGTACTTC
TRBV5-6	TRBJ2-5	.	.	CASSPPGSAYQETQYF	TGTGCCAGCAGCCCCCCGGGTAGCGCCTACCAAGAGACCCAGTACTTC
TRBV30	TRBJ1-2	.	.	CAWSVPVKRQNYGYTF	TGTGCCTGGAGTGTACCTGTTAAAAGACAAAACTATGGCTACACCTTC
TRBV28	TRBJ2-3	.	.	CASSLQGTDTQYF	TGTGCCAGCAGTTTACAGGGCACAGATACGCAGTATTTT
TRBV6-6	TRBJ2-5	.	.	CASSYLEEQYF	TGTGCCAGCAGTTACTTAGAGGAGCAGTACTTC
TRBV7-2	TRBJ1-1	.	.	CASSQGLLQMNTEAFF	TGTGCCAGCAGCCAAGGCCTCTTACAGATGAACACTGAAGCTTTCTTT
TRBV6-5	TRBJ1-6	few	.	CASSTETGISPLHF	TGTGCCAGCAGTACGGAGACGGGAATTTCACCCCTCCACTTT
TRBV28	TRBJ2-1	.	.	CASSLTGPPHGNEQFF	TGTGCCAGCAGTCTGACAGGTCCCCCCCATGGGAATGAGCAGTTCTTC
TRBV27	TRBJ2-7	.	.	CASSPFGKNYEQYF	TGTGCCAGCAGTCCCTTCGGGAAAAACTACGAGCAGTACTTC
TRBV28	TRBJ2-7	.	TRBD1	CASSYLRDRQIYEQYF	TGTGCCAGCAGTTACCTACGGGACAGACAAATATACGAGCAGTACTTC
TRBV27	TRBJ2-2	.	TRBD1	CASTPVGTRGTGELFF	TGTGCCAGCACTCCGGTTGGGACCAGGGGGACCGGGGAGCTGTTTTTT